Listed here are 23 T cell receptor beta chains from one sample, sequenced in a study of control samples from healthy donors and cancer patients. The protocol was immunoSEQ multiplex PCR, while the TCRdb copy is restricted to in-frame clones and leaves out a portion. The sample lists over 150,000 clones, about 90% occurring once. Sequencing was done on a sample of blood. Every receptor here comes from a woman aged 40 to 49 in good health.

The chain joins TRBV28 to TRBJ1-4; D is possibly TRBD1 (6 bases). Germline CDR1 and CDR2: MDHEN and SYDVKM. Trimming stripped 9 bases from V and 7 bases from J, with 15 bases between. The CDR3 consists of 13 residues. CDR3 DNA sequence: TGTGCCAGTACATTACTAGGGGGTGAAAAACTGTTTTTT. Translation: CASTLLGGEKLFF.

The chain is built from TRBV6-2 or TRBV6-3 and TRBJ2-7; a possible D gene is TRBD2 (5 bases). Germline CDR1 is MNHEY and CDR2 is SVGEGT. With 2 bases removed from V and 6 bases from J, the gap between germline ends came to 5 bases. The CDR3 has 11 residues. The chain's CDR3 is CASSYRGEQYF. The CDR3 DNA is TGTGCCAGCAGTTACCGGGGCGAGCAGTACTTC.

The chain has TRBV9 and TRBJ1-6; D not certain. Germline CDR1 SGDLS, CDR2 YYNGEE. This CDR3 has 13 residues. Trimming took off 1 base at V and 10 bases at J, with 9 bases between the two ends. In DNA form, the CDR3 reads TGTGCCAGCAGCGTACGAGGGAAGTCACCCCTCCACTTT. Encoded protein: CASSVRGKSPLHF.

The rearrangement links TRBV4-1 to TRBJ2-5; 11 bases align to TRBD1. The CDR3 covers 17 residues. The junction had 5 bases not matched to a gene; V was cut back by 0 bases and J by 2 bases. Germline CDR1 is MGHRA and CDR2 is YSYEKL. The DNA of the CDR3 is TGCGCCAGCAGCCAAGATCGGACAGGGGGCAAGCAAGAGACCCAGTACTTC. Protein sequence: CASSQDRTGGKQETQYF.

J is TRBJ1-1 and V is TRBV2; D unresolved. Trimming cost V 2 bases and J 5 bases, with 12 bases left between them. Germline V gene lookup returns CDR1 SNHLY and CDR2 FYNNEI. The CDR3 runs 14 residues. This chain's CDR3 is CASSETGEGTEAFF. CDR3 bases: TGTGCCAGCAGTGAAACGGGAGAAGGAACTGAAGCTTTCTTT. The variable domain in full, completed from reference TRBV2 and TRBJ1-1, reads EPEVTQTPSHQVTQMGQEVILRCVPISNHLYFYWYRQILGQKVEFLVSFYNNEISEKSEIFDDQFSVERPDGSNFTLKIRSTKLEDSAMYFCASSETGEGTEAFFGQGTRLTVV.

The chain links TRBV5-1 to TRBJ1-2; the D is unclear. This CDR3 has 12 residues. Per germline, CDR1 SGHRS and CDR2 YFSETQ. V lost 4 bases to trimming and J lost 4 bases, with 8 bases between them. This CDR3 is CASSGLGYGYTF. The CDR3 bases are TGCGCCAGCAGCGGGTTAGGCTATGGCTACACCTTC.

The chain couples TRBV5-1 to TRBJ2-1; D uncertain. The CDR3 length is 15 residues. Deletions cut 0 bases from V and 2 bases from J, with 9 bases between. Looked up from germline, CDR1 is SGHRS and CDR2 is YFSETQ. In nucleotides, the CDR3 is TGCGCCAGCAGCTTGGGTAGCCCGACCTACAATGAGCAGTTCTTC. This encodes CASSLGSPTYNEQFF.

The chain couples TRBV15 to TRBJ1-4; D uncertain. Deletions cut 0 bases from V and 4 bases from J, with 9 bases between. The CDR3 is 15 amino acids. The germline V gene has CDR1 LNHNV and CDR2 YYDKDF (reference sequence). The CDR3 is CATSRDLAVNEKLFF. CDR3 coding DNA: TGTGCCACCAGCAGAGATTTGGCGGTTAATGAAAAACTGTTTTTT.

This chain connects TRBV5-6 to TRBJ2-1, with unresolved D. The germline CDR1 and CDR2 sequences are SGHDT and YYEEEE. The CDR3 covers 12 residues. V gave up 3 bases and J gave up 5 bases, with 6 bases separating them. CDR3: CASSWADNEQFF. CDR3 coding DNA: TGTGCCAGCAGCTGGGCTGACAATGAGCAGTTCTTC.

The chain combines TRBV9 with TRBJ2-2; the match to TRBD1 covers 7 bases. The CDR3 is made up of 15 amino acids. Trimming at V came to 5 bases and at J to 0 bases, leaving 4 bases not matched to a gene. Germline V gene sequence: CDR1 SGDLS, CDR2 YYNGEE. Here the CDR3 DNA reads TGTGCCAGCAGGTTAACAGGGGCGAACACCGGGGAGCTGTTTTTT. Protein product: CASRLTGANTGELFF.

CDR3 region: CASSQGEDQPQHF. The CDR3 nucleotides are TGTGCCAGCAGCCAAGGTGAAGACCAGCCCCAGCATTTT. This chain uses TRBV4-2 with TRBJ1-5; D unclear. CDR1 is LGHNA, CDR2 YNFKEQ, per germline. V shed 1 base and J shed 7 bases, with 8 bases lying between them. CDR3 length equals 13 residues.

The chain combines TRBV7-9 with TRBJ1-1; 7 bases are a match to TRBD1. The germline V gene has CDR1 SEHNR and CDR2 FQNEAQ (reference sequence). J lost 1 base, V lost 7 bases, and 3 bases had no gene match. The CDR3 covers 13 residues. Here the CDR3 reads CASMGQTNTEAFF. The CDR3 nucleotides are TGTGCCAGCATGGGACAGACGAACACTGAAGCTTTCTTT.

The CDR3 bases are TGTGCCAGCACCTCTCAACGGGACTCCTACGAGCAGTACTTC. Amino acids: CASTSQRDSYEQYF. This chain connects TRBV6-5 to TRBJ2-7, with D maybe TRBD2 (5 bases). This CDR3 spans 14 amino acids. Trimming pared 7 bases from V and 0 bases from J, leaving 13 bases between. Germline V gives CDR1 MNHEY, CDR2 SVGAGI.

The rearrangement links TRBV5-4 to TRBJ2-7; tentatively, D is TRBD1 or TRBD2 (6 bases each). The V gene's germline CDR1 is SGHNT and CDR2 YYREEE (reference sequence). V was shortened by 4 bases and J by 2 bases, with 16 bases between the two germline ends. The CDR3 totals 15 residues. In DNA form, the CDR3 reads TGTGCCAGCAGCCTAGGGGGAGGCAACACCTACGAGCAGTACTTC. Protein sequence: CASSLGGGNTYEQYF.

The rearrangement uses TRBV4-2 and TRBJ2-3; 7 positions agree with TRBD2. Germline lookup yields CDR1 LGHNA and CDR2 YNFKEQ. The CDR3 contains 12 residues. The junction had 4 bases not matched to a gene; V was cut back by 8 bases and J by 5 bases. The CDR3 loop reads CASAGEGDTQYF. The CDR3 region has the DNA TGTGCCAGCGCTGGGGAGGGAGATACGCAGTATTTT.

The J gene is TRBJ1-5, the V gene TRBV2, with D uncertain. Germline lookup yields CDR1 SNHLY and CDR2 FYNNEI. V lost 6 bases and J 8 bases, leaving 17 bases between the germline ends. This CDR3 has 14 amino acids. CDR3 DNA sequence: TGTGCCAGCAGCGCCCTCGCCCGAGTGGAGCCCCAGCATTTT. It is translated as CASSALARVEPQHF.

The gene calls are TRBV7-2 and TRBJ1-1; TRBD1 aligns across 9 bases. J lost 11 bases, V lost 1 base, and 5 bases had no gene match. From germline, CDR1 is SGHTA and CDR2 FQGNSA. This CDR3 spans 13 amino acids. The CDR3 DNA sequence: TGTGCCAGCAGCTTAGGGCCCGACAGGGGGGCTTTCTTT. As protein: CASSLGPDRGAFF. Variable domain in full (rest from reference TRBV7-2 and TRBJ1-1): GAGVSQSPSNKVTEKGKDVELRCDPISGHTALYWYRQSLGQGLEFLIYFQGNSAPDKSGLPSDRFSAERTGGSVSTLTIQRTQQEDSAVYLCASSLGPDRGAFFGQGTRLTVV.

The CDR3 DNA sequence: TGCGCCAGCAGCTTGGATGCAGGGAGAACGTCTGAAGCTTTCTTT. Translation: CASSLDAGRTSEAFF. The gene calls are TRBV5-1 and TRBJ1-1; D is possibly TRBD1 (5 bases). V dropped 0 bases and J dropped 6 bases, with 15 bases sitting between them. Germline assignment: CDR1 SGHRS and CDR2 YFSETQ. The CDR3 has 15 amino acids.

The chain recombines TRBV7-9 with TRBJ2-5; 8 nucleotides align to TRBD1. The length of the CDR3 is 14 residues. CDR1 and CDR2 (germline): SEHNR, FQNEAQ (reference sequence). With V trimmed by 5 bases and J by 5 bases, 7 bases remained unmatched. CDR3 DNA: TGTGCCAGCAGCCTAGAGACAGGGGTTGAGACCCAGTACTTC. Protein product: CASSLETGVETQYF. Full variable domain (remainder filled in from reference TRBV7-9 and TRBJ2-5): DTGVSQNPRHKITKRGQNVTFRCDPISEHNRLYWYRQTLGQGPEFLTYFQNEAQLEKSRLLSDRFSAERPKGSFSTLEIQRTEQGDSAMYLCASSLETGVETQYFGPGTRLLVL.

The V call is TRBV5-1, the J call TRBJ2-5, with 8 bases identical to TRBD1. The ends lost 4 bases at V and 5 bases at J; junction bases unmatched: 7. Germline CDR1 and CDR2: SGHRS and YFSETQ. The CDR3 spans 14 residues. As DNA, the CDR3 is TGCGCCAGCAGCCCCGGGACAGGAGGTGAGACCCAGTACTTC. Its protein product is CASSPGTGGETQYF.

The chain joins TRBV19 to TRBJ1-6, with D possibly TRBD1 on 5 matching bases. The CDR3 spans 13 residues. Trimming shortened V by 7 bases and J by 8 bases, and 12 bases separated the two germline ends. Looked up from germline, CDR1 is LNHDA and CDR2 is SQIVND (reference sequence). CDR3 in amino acids: CASTSPGDSPLHF. The CDR3 DNA sequence: TGTGCCAGTACCTCCCCGGGGGATTCACCCCTCCACTTT.

The chain couples TRBV27 to TRBJ2-2; no reliable D call. The CDR3 consists of 14 residues. Germline lookup yields CDR1 MNHEY and CDR2 SMNVEV (reference sequence). With 1 base removed from V and 1 base from J, the gap between germline ends came to 4 bases. The CDR3 reads CASSLYRNTGELFF. In DNA form, the CDR3 reads TGTGCCAGCAGTTTATACCGGAACACCGGGGAGCTGTTTTTT.

The chain has TRBV11-3 and TRBJ1-3, with D possibly matching TRBD1 (6 bases). CDR1 is SGHNT and CDR2 is YENEEA in the germline V gene. The CDR3 consists of 14 residues. V dropped 5 bases and J dropped 1 base, with 9 bases sitting between them. The CDR3 here is CASSQGGSGNTIYF. The CDR3, as DNA: TGTGCCAGCAGCCAAGGGGGTTCTGGAAACACCATATATTTT.